This TCR beta chain was recorded in a study of blood T cells in healthy people across ages. A second about 6 to 12 cycle PCR used barcoded and J-beta primers. TCRdb reprocessed the 5' RACE reads via MiXCR and lists one record per CDR3 protein. The top ten clones hold roughly a third of a sample with hundreds of thousands of distinct CDR3 sequences, around 45% of them seen once. This clonotype was counted only a few times. Per germline, CDR1 SGHRS and CDR2 YFSETQ. This CDR3 comprises 14 residues. Trimming removed 2 bases at V and 3 bases at J, with 8 bases between. This TCR was recovered from a woman aged 55-70 years in good health. The material sequenced was blood. The chain is built from TRBV5-1 and TRBJ2-2, with D uncertain. The DNA for the CDR3 is TGCGCCAGCAGCTTCGCACCGGACACCGGGGAGCTGTTTTTT. Translation: CASSFAPDTGELFF. Together with reference TRBV5-1 and TRBJ2-2, the CDR3 gives the full variable domain: KAGVTQTPRYLIKTRGQQVTLSCSPISGHRSVSWYQQTPGQGLQFLFEYFSETQRNKGNFPGRFSGRQFSNSRSEMNVSTLELGDSALYLCASSFAPDTGELFFGEGSRLTVL.